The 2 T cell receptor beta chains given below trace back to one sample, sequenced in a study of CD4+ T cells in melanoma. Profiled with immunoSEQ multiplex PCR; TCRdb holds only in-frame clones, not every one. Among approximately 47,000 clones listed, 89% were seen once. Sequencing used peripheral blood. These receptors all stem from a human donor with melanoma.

The CDR3: CASSIEGTGRIEQYF. The CDR3 DNA is TGTGCCAGTAGTATAGAAGGGACAGGGAGGATCGAGCAGTACTTC. The V call is TRBV19, the J call TRBJ2-7, with TRBD1 matching 9 bases. From germline, CDR1 is LNHDA and CDR2 SQIVND (reference sequence). The CDR3 loop spans 15 amino acids. V lost 0 bases and J lost 6; bases outside the gene matches: 6.

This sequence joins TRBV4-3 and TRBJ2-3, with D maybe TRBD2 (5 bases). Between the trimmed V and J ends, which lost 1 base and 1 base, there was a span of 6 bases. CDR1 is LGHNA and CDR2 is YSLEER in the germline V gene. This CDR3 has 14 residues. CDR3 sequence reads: CASSQVGGTDTQYF. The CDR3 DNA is TGCGCCAGCAGCCAAGTCGGGGGCACAGATACGCAGTATTTT.